What follows are 12 T cell receptor beta chains derived from one specimen sequenced in a study of blood T cells in healthy people across ages. The second PCR ran roughly 7 to 12 cycles with a sample-barcoded 5' primer and J-beta primers. One entry per CDR3 protein, called by TCRdb with MiXCR from the 5' RACE reads. The sample carries 600,000 to 800,000 distinct CDR3 sequences, approximately 21% recorded once. Sequencing used blood. The receptors derive from a man between 70 and 80 years old in good health.

This clonotype has more than one count but fewer than ten. The chain combines TRBV2 with TRBJ2-3; 7 nucleotides agree with TRBD2. The CDR3 consists of 14 residues. In germline, CDR1 is SNHLY, CDR2 FYNNEI. The V segment lost 2 bases and the J segment 4 bases; nucleotides outside the gene matches: 3. This CDR3 is CASSESLAADTQYF. In DNA, the CDR3 is TGTGCCAGCAGTGAAAGCCTAGCGGCAGATACGCAGTATTTT.

V is TRBV5-1 and J is TRBJ2-5, with D possibly TRBD2 on 6 matching bases. Judging by the DNA end, TRBJ2-7 fits better; the J call may be wrong. The CDR3 has 17 amino acids. CDR1 and CDR2 from the germline V gene are SGHRS and YFSETQ. This CDR3 reads CASSLEEGGGRAYEQYF. The CDR3 DNA follows: TGCGCCAGCAGCTTGGAGGAAGGAGGAGGGAGAGCCTACGAGCAGTACTTC.

Regarding this clonotype: The junction departs from the called germline gene at one end, perhaps through a read error. This sequence joins TRBV27 and TRBJ2-6, with D possibly TRBD2 on 7 matching bases. Germline CDR1 and CDR2: MNHEY and SMNVEV (reference sequence). The CDR3 is 18 amino acids. The CDR3 protein is CASSPNGWGGAGANILTF. The CDR3 bases are TGTGCCAGCAGTCCAAACGGATGGGGGGGCGCTGGGGCCAACATCCTGACTTTC. The whole variable domain, filled in from reference TRBV27 and TRBJ2-6, reads EAQVTQNPRYLITVTGKKLTVTCSQNMNHEYMSWYRQDPGLGLRQIYYSMNVEVTDKGDVPEGYKVSRKEKRNFPLILESPSPNQTSLYFCASSPNGWGGAGANILTFGAGSRLTVL.

Many counts were recorded for this clonotype. The rearrangement uses TRBV20-1 and TRBJ1-4, with 10 bases identical to TRBD1. Germline V CDR1 and CDR2: DFQATT, SNEGSKA (reference sequence). Trimming took 6 bases from V and 6 from J; bases not matched to a gene: 10. This CDR3 contains 15 residues. The chain's CDR3 is CSAPQDRGVDEKLFF. The CDR3 coding sequence is TGCAGTGCCCCCCAGGACAGGGGGGTTGATGAAAAACTGTTTTTT.

This clonotype was seen many times. The chain couples TRBV4-3 to TRBJ2-3, with TRBD2 matching 9 bases. CDR1 LGHNA and CDR2 YSLEER come from the germline V gene. The CDR3 runs to 16 residues. V lost 0 bases, J lost 4 bases, and 5 bases stayed unmatched. In DNA, the CDR3 is TGCGCCAGCAGCCAAGATAGCGGGAGTGTCGCAGATACGCAGTATTTT. It yields the protein CASSQDSGSVADTQYF.

The CDR3 DNA sequence: TGTGCCAGCAGTTCCGGTGGGCCCCAGCATTTT. Translated, it gives CASSSGGPQHF. The rearrangement joins TRBV27 to TRBJ1-5, with unresolved D. V shed 4 bases and J shed 9 bases, with 7 bases lying between them. There are 11 residues in the CDR3. Germline CDR1 is MNHEY and CDR2 is SMNVEV (reference sequence).

The gene calls are TRBV5-1 and TRBJ2-1; 11 positions agree with TRBD2. Trimming cost V 0 bases and J 0 bases; bases outside gene matches: 11. This CDR3 has 20 amino acids. CDR1 SGHRS and CDR2 YFSETQ come from the germline V gene. CDR3 residues: CASSLGLAGGLMSSYNEQFF. CDR3 in DNA: TGCGCCAGCAGCTTGGGTCTAGCGGGAGGCCTCATGAGCTCCTACAATGAGCAGTTCTTC.

In this sample, this clonotype turned up a few times. The chain combines TRBV12-3 or TRBV12-4 with TRBJ1-3; D is perhaps TRBD1 (5 bases). Trimming took 7 bases from V and 2 from J, leaving 9 bases between them. There are 13 residues in the CDR3. CDR3 nucleotide sequence: TGTGCCAGCACCTGGACAACTGGAAACACCATATATTTT. Its translation: CASTWTTGNTIYF.

This clonotype was seen many times. The chain recombines TRBV2 with TRBJ2-7; 9 nucleotides line up with TRBD1. V trimming: 5 bases; J trimming: 9 bases; junction bases outside the gene matches: 2. The CDR3 covers 11 residues. Germline V gives CDR1 SNHLY, CDR2 FYNNEI. CDR3 nucleotide sequence: TGTGCCAGCAGTACAGGGGGCGTGCAGTACTTC. Protein: CASSTGGVQYF.

In its sample, this clonotype was seen a few times. The V and J genes are TRBV12-3 or TRBV12-4 and TRBJ2-7; TRBD1 agrees at 9 bases. The CDR3 covers 14 residues. Trimming removed 5 bases from V and 3 bases from J; junction bases left unmatched: 5. CDR3 sequence: CASSPRDRVYEQYF. The CDR3 nucleotides are TGTGCCAGCAGTCCCCGGGACAGGGTCTACGAGCAGTACTTC.

J is TRBJ2-3 and V is TRBV24-1; 10 positions match TRBD2. Germline-derived CDR1 and CDR2 are KGHDR and SFDVKD. The J segment lost 4 bases and the V segment lost 1 base, leaving 4 bases of the junction unmatched. CDR3 length: 16 amino acids. CDR3 protein: CATSDFVAGGSDTQYF. CDR3 coding DNA: TGTGCCACCAGTGATTTTGTAGCGGGAGGCTCAGATACGCAGTATTTT.

The chain employs TRBV5-4 and TRBJ1-1; TRBD1 aligns across 8 bases. The CDR3 is 13 residues long. After removal of 5 bases from V and 7 bases from J, the junction contained 7 bases not matched to a gene. From germline, CDR1 is SGHNT and CDR2 YYREEE (reference sequence). CDR3: CASSAGGWGEAFF. DNA for the CDR3: TGTGCCAGCAGTGCAGGGGGCTGGGGTGAAGCTTTCTTT. The full variable domain, completed using reference TRBV5-4 and TRBJ1-1, is ETGVTQSPTHLIKTRGQQVTLRCSSQSGHNTVSWYQQALGQGPQFIFQYYREEENGRGNFPPRFSGLQFPNYSSELNVNALELDDSALYLCASSAGGWGEAFFGQGTRLTVV.